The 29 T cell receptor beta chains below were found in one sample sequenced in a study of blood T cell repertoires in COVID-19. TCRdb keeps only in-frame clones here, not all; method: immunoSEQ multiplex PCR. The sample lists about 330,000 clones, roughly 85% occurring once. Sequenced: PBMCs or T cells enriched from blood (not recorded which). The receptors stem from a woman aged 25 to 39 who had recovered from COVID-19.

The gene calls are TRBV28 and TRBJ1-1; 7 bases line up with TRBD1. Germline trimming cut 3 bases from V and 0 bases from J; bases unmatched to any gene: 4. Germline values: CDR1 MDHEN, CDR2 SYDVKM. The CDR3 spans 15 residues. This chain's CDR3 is CASSFRGTVNTEAFF. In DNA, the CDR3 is TGTGCCAGCAGTTTCAGAGGGACAGTGAACACTGAAGCTTTCTTT.

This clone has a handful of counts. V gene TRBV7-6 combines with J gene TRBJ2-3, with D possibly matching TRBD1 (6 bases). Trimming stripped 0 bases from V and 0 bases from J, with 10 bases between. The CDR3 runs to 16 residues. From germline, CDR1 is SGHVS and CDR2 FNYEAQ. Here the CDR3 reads CASSLARTASTDTQYF. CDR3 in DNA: TGTGCCAGCAGCTTAGCCCGGACAGCTAGCACAGATACGCAGTATTTT.

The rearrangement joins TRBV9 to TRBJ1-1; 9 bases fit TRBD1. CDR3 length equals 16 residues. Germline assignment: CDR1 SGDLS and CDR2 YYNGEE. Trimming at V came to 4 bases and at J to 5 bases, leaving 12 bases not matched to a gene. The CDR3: CASSQITTGGWTEAFF. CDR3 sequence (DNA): TGTGCCAGCAGCCAAATTACGACAGGGGGTTGGACTGAAGCTTTCTTT.

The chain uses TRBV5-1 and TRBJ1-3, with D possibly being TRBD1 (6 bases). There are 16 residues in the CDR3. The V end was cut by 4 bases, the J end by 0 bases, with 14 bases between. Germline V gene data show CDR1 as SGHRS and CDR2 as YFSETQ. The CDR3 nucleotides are TGCGCCAGCAGCCTCGAGACAGGCCTCTCTGGAAACACCATATATTTT. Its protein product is CASSLETGLSGNTIYF.

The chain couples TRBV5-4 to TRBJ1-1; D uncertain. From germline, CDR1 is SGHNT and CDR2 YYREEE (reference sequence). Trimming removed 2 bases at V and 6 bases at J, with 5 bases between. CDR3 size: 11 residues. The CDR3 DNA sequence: TGTGCCAGCAGCTTCGAGTCTGAAGCTTTCTTT. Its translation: CASSFESEAFF.

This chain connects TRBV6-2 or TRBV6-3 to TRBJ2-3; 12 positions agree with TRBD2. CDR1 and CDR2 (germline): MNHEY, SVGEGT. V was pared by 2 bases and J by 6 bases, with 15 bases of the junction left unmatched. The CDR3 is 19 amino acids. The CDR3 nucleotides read TGTGCCAGCAGTTACAACCGACTAGCGGGGGCCACGACGGGGGATACGCAGTATTTT. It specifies CASSYNRLAGATTGDTQYF.

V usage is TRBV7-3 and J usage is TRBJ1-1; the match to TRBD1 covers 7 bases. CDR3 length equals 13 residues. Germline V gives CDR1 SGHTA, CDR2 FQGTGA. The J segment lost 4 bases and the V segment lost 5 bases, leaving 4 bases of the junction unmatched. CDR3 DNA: TGTGCCAGCAGCAAAAACAGGGGCACTGAAGCTTTCTTT. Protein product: CASSKNRGTEAFF.

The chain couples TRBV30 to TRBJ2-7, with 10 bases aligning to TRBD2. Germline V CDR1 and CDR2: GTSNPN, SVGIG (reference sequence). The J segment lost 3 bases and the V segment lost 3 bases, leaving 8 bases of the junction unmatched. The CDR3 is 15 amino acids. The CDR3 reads CAWRAGLAASYEQYF. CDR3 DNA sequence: TGTGCCTGGAGAGCCGGACTAGCGGCCAGCTACGAGCAGTACTTC.

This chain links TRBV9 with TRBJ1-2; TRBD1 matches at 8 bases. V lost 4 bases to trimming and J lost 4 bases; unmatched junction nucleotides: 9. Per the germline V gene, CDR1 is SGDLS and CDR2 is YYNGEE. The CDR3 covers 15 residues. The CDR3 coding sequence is TGTGCCAGCAGCCGACCCACAGGGGGAACCTATGGCTACACCTTC. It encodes CASSRPTGGTYGYTF.

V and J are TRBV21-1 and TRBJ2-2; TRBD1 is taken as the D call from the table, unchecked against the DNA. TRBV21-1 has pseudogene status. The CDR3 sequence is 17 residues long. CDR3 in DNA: TGTGCCAGCAGCAAAGATAGGCGACAGGGGAACACCGGGGAGCTGTTTTTT. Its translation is CASSKDRRQGNTGELFF.

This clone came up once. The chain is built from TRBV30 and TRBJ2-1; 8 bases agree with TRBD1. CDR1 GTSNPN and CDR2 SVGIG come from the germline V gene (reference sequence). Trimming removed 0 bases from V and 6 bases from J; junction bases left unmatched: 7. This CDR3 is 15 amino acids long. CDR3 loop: CAWSVWTGRSNEQFF. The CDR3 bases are TGTGCCTGGAGTGTATGGACAGGGAGATCCAATGAGCAGTTCTTC. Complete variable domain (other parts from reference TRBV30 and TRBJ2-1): SQTIHQWPATLVQPVGSPLSLECTVEGTSNPNLYWYRQAAGRGLQLLFYSVGIGQISSEVPQNLSASRPQDRQFILSSKKLLLSDSGFYLCAWSVWTGRSNEQFFGPGTRLTVL.

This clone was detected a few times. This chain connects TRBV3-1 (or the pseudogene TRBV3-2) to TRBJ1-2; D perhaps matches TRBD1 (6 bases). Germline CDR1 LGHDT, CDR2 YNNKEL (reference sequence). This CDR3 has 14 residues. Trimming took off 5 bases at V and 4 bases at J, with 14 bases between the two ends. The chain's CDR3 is CASSGQRTSYGYTF. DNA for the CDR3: TGTGCCAGCAGCGGACAGAGGACCTCCTATGGCTACACCTTC.

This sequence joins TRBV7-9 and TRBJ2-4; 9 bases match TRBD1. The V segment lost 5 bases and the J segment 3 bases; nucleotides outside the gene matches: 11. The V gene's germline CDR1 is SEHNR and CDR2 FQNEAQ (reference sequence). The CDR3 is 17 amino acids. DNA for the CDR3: TGTGCCAGCAGCCTCGGACAGGGGATCTCTGACAAAAACATTCAGTACTTC. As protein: CASSLGQGISDKNIQYF.

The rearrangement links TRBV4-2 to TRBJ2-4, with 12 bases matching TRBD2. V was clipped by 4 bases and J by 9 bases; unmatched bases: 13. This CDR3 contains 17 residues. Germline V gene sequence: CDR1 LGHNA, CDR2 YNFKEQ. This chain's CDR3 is CASSPPSGGAGGSIQYF. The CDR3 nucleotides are TGTGCCAGCAGCCCTCCTAGCGGGGGGGCGGGGGGAAGCATTCAGTACTTC.

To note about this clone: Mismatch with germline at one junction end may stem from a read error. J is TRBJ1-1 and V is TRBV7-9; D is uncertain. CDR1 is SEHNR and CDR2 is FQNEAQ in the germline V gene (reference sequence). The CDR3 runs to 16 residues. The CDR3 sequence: CASSSVELTGNTEAFF. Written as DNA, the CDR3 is TGTGCCAGTAGCTCGGTTGAGCTAACGGGGAACACTGAAGCTTTCTTT.

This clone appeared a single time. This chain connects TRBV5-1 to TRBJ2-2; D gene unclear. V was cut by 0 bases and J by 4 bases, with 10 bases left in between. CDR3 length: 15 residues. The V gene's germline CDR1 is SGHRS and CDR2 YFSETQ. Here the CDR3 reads CASSLALLGTGELFF. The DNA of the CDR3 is TGCGCCAGCAGCTTGGCACTCCTAGGCACCGGGGAGCTGTTTTTT.

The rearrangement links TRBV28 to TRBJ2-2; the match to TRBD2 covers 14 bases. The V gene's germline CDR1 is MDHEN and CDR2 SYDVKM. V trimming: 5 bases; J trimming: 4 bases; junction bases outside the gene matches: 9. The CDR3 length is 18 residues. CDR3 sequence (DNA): TGTGCCAGCAGTACCGGGACTAGCGGGGGCTGGAGCACCGGGGAGCTGTTTTTT. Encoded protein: CASSTGTSGGWSTGELFF.

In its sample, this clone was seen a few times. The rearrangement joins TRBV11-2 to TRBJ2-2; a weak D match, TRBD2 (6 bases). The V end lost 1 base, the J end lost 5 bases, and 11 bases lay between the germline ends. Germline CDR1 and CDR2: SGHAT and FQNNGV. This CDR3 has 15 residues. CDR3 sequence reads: CASSLGGLPTGELFF. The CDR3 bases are TGTGCCAGCAGCTTAGGGGGACTTCCTACCGGGGAGCTGTTTTTT.

In DNA, the CDR3 is TGTGCCAGCAGCTACCCTCCGGGACTAGCAAGTGAGACCCAGTACTTC. This translates into CASSYPPGLASETQYF. V gene TRBV7-2 combines with J gene TRBJ2-5, with 9 bases matching TRBD2. V dropped 4 bases and J dropped 5; count of bases not matched to a gene: 11. CDR1 is SGHTA and CDR2 is FQGNSA in the germline V gene. The CDR3 runs 16 residues.

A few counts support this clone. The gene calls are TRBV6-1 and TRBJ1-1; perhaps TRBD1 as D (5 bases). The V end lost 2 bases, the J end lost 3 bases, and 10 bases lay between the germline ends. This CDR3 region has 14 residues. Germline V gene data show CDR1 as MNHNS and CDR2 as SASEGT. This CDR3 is CASSERRGDTEAFF. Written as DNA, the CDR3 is TGTGCCAGCAGTGAAAGGCGGGGGGACACTGAAGCTTTCTTT.

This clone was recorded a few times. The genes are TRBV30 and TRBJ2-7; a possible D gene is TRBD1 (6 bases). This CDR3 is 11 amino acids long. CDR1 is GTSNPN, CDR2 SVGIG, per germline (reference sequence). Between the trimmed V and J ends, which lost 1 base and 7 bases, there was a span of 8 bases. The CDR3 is CAWSGGGEQYF. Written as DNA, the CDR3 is TGTGCCTGGAGTGGAGGGGGTGAGCAGTACTTC.

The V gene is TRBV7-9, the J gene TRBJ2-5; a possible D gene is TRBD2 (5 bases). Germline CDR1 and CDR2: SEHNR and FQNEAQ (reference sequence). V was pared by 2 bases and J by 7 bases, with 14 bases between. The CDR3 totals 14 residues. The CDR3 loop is CASSLWEISGTQYF. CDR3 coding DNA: TGTGCCAGCAGCTTATGGGAGATCTCGGGGACCCAGTACTTC.

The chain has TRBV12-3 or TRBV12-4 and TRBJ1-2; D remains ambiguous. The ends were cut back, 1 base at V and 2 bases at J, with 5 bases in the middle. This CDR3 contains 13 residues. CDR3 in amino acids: CASSLVQNYGYTF. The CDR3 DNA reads TGTGCCAGCAGTTTAGTACAGAACTATGGCTACACCTTC.

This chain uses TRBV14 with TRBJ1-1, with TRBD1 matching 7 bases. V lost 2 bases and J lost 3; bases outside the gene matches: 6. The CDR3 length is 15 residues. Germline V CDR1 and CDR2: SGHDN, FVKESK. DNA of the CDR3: TGTGCCAGCAGCCAAACGACAGGGCATCACACTGAAGCTTTCTTT. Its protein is CASSQTTGHHTEAFF. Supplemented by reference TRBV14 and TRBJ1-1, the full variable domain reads EAGVTQFPSHSVIEKGQTVTLRCDPISGHDNLYWYRRVMGKEIKFLLHFVKESKQDESGMPNNRFLAERTGGTYSTLKVQPAELEDSGVYFCASSQTTGHHTEAFFGQGTRLTVV.

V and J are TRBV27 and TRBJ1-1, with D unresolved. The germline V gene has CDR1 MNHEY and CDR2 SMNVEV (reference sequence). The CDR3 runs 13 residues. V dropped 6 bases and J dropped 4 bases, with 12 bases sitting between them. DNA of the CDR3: TGTGCCAGCAGAGACAACCTGGGCACTGAAGCTTTCTTT. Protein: CASRDNLGTEAFF.

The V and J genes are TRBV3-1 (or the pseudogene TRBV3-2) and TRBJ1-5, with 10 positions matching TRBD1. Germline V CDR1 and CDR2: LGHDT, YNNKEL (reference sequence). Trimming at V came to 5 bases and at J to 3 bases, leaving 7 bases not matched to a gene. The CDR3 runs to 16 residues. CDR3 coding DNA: TGTGCCAGCAGCAAGGGGACAGGGGATCCCAATCAGCCCCAGCATTTT. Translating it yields CASSKGTGDPNQPQHF.

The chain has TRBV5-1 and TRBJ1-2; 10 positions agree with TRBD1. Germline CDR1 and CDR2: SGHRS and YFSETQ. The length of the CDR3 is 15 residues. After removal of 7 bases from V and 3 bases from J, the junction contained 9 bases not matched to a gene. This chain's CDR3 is CASGTDRGRDYGYTF. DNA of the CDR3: TGCGCCAGCGGGACCGACAGGGGGCGAGACTATGGCTACACCTTC.

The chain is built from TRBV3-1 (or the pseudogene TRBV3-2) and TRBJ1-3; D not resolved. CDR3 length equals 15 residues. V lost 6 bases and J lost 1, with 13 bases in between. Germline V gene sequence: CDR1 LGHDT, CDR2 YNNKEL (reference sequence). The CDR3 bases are TGTGCCAGCAGGCCCGTCGGGAGTTCTGGAAACACCATATATTTT. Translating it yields CASRPVGSSGNTIYF.

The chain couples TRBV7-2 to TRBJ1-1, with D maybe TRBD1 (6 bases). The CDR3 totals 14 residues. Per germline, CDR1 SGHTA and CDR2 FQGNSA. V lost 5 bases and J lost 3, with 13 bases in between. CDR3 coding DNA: TGTGCCAGCAGCCCCGGGACACTTTACACTGAAGCTTTCTTT. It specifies CASSPGTLYTEAFF. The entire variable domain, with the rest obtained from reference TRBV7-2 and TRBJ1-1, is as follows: GAGVSQSPSNKVTEKGKDVELRCDPISGHTALYWYRQSLGQGLEFLIYFQGNSAPDKSGLPSDRFSAERTGGSVSTLTIQRTQQEDSAVYLCASSPGTLYTEAFFGQGTRLTVV.